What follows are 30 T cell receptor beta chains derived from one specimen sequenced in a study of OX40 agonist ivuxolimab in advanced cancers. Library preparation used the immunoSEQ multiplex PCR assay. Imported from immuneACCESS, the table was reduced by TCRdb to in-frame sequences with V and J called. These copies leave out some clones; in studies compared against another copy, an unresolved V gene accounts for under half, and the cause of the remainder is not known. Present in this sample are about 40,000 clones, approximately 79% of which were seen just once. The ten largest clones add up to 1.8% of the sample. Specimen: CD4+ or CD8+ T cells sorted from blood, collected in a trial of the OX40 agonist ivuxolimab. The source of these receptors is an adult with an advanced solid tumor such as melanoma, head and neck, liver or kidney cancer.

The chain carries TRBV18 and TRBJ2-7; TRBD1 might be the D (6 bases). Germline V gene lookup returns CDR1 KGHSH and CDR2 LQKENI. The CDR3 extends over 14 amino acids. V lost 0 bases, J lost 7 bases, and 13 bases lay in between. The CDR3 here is CASSPPSGVREQYF. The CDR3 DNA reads TGTGCCAGCTCACCACCGTCAGGGGTTCGGGAGCAGTACTTC.

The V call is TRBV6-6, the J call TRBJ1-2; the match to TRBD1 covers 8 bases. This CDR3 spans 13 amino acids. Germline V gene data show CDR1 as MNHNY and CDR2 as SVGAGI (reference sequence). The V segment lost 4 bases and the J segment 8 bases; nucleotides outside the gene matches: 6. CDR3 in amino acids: CASSFQGAVGYTF. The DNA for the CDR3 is TGTGCCAGCAGTTTCCAGGGGGCCGTAGGCTACACCTTC.

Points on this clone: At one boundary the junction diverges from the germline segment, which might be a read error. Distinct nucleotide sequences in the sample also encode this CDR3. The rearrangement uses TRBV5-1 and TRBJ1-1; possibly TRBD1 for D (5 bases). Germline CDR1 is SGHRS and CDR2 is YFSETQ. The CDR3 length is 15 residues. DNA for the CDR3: TGCGCCAGTAGCTTGGCCGGGGGAGAGGGAACTGAAGCTTTCTTT. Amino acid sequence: CASSLAGGEGTEAFF. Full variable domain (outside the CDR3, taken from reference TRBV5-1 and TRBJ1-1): KAGVTQTPRYLIKTRGQQVTLSCSPISGHRSVSWYQQTPGQGLQFLFEYFSETQRNKGNFPGRFSGRQFSNSRSEMNVSTLELGDSALYLCASSLAGGEGTEAFFGQGTRLTVV.

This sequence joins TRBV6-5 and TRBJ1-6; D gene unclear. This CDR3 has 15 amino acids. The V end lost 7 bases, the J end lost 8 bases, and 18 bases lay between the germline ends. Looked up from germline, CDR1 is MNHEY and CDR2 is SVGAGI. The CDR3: CASTPTREGYSPLHF. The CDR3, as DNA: TGTGCCAGCACCCCGACCCGAGAGGGCTATTCACCCCTCCACTTT.

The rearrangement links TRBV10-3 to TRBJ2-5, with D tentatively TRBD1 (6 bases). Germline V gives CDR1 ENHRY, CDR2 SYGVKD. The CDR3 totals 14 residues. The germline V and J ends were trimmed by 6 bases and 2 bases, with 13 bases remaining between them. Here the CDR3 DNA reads TGTGCCATCAGAGATACAGGGAAACAAGAGACCCAGTACTTC. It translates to CAIRDTGKQETQYF.

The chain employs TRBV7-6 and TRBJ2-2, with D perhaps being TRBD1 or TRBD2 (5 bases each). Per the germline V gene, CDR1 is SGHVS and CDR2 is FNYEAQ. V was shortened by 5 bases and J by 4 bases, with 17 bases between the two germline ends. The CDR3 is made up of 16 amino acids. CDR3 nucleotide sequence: TGTGCCAGCAGCCGACGGGACGGGCGAGGCACCGGGGAGCTGTTTTTT. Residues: CASSRRDGRGTGELFF.

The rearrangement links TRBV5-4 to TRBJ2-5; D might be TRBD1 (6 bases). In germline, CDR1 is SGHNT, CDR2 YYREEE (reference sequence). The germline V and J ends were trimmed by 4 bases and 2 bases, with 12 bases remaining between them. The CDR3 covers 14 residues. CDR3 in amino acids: CASSPGQPQETQYF. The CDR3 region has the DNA TGTGCCAGCAGCCCCGGACAGCCTCAAGAGACCCAGTACTTC.

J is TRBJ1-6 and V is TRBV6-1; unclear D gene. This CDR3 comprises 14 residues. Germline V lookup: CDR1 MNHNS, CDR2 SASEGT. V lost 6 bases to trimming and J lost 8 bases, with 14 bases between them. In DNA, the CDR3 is TGTGCCAGCAGCCGAGTCGTCGAGGATTCACCCCTCCACTTT. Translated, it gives CASSRVVEDSPLHF.

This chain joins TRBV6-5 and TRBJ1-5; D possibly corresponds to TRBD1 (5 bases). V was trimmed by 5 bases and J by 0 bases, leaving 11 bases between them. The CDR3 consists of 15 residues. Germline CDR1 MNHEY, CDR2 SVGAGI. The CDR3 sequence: CASSRTWNSNQPQHF. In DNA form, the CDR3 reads TGTGCCAGCAGTCGGACATGGAATAGCAATCAGCCCCAGCATTTT.

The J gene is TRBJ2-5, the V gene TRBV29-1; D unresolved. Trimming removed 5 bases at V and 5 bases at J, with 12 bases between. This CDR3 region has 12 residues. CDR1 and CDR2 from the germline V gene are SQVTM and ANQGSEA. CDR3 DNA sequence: TGCAGCGTTCGGGTTGTGGGTGAGACCCAGTACTTC. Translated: CSVRVVGETQYF. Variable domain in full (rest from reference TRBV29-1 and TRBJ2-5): SAVISQKPSRDICQRGTSLTIQCQVDSQVTMMFWYRQQPGQSLTLIATANQGSEATYESGFVIDKFPISRPNLTFSTLTVSNMSPEDSSIYLCSVRVVGETQYFGPGTRLLVL.

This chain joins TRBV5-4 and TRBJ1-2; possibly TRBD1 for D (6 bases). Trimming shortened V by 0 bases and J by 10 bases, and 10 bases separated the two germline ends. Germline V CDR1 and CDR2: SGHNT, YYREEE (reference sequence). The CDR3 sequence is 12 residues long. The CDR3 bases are TGTGCCAGCAGCTTGGTAGGGGGTACCTACACCTTC. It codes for CASSLVGGTYTF.

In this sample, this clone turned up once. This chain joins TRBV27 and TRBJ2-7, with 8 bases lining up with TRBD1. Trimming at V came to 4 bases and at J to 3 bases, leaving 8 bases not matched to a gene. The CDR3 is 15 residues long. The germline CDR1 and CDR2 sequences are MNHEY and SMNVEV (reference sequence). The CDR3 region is CASSSSGTGYYEQYF. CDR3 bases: TGTGCCAGCAGTTCCTCCGGGACAGGATACTACGAGCAGTACTTC.

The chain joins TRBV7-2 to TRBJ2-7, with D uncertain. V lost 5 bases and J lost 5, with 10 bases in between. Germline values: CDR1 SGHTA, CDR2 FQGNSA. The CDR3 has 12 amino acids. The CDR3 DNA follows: TGTGCCAGCAGCCCGTCAAGGGACGAGCAGTACTTC. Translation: CASSPSRDEQYF.

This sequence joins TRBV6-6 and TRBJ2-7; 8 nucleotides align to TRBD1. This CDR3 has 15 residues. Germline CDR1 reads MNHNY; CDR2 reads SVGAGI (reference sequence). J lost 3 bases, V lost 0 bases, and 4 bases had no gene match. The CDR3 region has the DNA TGTGCCAGCAGTTACTCGGACAGGGTGTACTACGAGCAGTACTTC. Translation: CASSYSDRVYYEQYF.

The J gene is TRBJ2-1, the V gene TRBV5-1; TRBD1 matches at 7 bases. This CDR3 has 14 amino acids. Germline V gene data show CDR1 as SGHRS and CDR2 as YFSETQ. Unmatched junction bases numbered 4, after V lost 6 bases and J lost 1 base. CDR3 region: CASKGGVSYNEQFF. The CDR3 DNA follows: TGCGCCAGCAAAGGGGGCGTATCCTACAATGAGCAGTTCTTC.

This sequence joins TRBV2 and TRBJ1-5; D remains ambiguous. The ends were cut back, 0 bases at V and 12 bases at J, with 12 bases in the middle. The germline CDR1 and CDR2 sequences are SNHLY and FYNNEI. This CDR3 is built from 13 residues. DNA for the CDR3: TGTGCCAGCAGTGAAGCGAGGGTCGCAATCCAGCATTTT. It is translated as CASSEARVAIQHF. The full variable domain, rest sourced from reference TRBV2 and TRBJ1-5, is EPEVTQTPSHQVTQMGQEVILRCVPISNHLYFYWYRQILGQKVEFLVSFYNNEISEKSEIFDDQFSVERPDGSNFTLKIRSTKLEDSAMYFCASSEARVAIQHFGDGTRLSIL.

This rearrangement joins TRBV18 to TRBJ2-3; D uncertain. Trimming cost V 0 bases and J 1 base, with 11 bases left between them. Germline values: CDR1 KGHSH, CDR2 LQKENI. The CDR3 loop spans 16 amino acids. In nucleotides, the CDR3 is TGTGCCAGCTCACCACCGTCGGGCTTTGGCACAGATACGCAGTATTTT. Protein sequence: CASSPPSGFGTDTQYF.

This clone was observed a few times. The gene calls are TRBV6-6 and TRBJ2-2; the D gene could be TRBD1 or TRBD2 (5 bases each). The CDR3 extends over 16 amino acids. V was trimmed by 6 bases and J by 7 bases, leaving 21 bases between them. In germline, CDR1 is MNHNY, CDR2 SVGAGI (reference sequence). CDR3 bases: TGTGCCAGCAGAGCCGGGACGGACTTGATGTACGGGGAGCTGTTTTTT. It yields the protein CASRAGTDLMYGELFF.

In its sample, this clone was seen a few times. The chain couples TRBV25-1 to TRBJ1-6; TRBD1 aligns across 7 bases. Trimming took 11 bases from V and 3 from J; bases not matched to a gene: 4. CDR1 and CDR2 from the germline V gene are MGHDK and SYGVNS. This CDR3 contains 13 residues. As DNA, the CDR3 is TGTGCCTCGGGACAGTTCTATAATTCACCCCTCCACTTT. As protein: CASGQFYNSPLHF.

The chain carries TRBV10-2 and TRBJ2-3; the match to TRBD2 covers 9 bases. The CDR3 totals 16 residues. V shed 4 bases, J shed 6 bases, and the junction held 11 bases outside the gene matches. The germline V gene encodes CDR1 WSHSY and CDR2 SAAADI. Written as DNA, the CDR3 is TGCGCCAGCAGTGGTACAGCGGGGGGAAAATCGGATACGCAGTATTTT. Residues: CASSGTAGGKSDTQYF.

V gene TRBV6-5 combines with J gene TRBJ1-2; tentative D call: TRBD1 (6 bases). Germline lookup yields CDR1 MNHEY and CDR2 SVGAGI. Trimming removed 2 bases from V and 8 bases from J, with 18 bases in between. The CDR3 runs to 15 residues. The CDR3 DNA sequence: TGTGCCAGCAGTTACACCCCACAGGGAGAGGGGGGCTACACCTTC. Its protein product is CASSYTPQGEGGYTF.

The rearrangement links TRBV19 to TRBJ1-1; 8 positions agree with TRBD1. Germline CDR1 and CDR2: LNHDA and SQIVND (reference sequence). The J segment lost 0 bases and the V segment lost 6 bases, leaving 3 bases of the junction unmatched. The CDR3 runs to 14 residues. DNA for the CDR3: TGTGCCAGTAGGACAGGGGCCCTGAACACTGAAGCTTTCTTT. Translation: CASRTGALNTEAFF.

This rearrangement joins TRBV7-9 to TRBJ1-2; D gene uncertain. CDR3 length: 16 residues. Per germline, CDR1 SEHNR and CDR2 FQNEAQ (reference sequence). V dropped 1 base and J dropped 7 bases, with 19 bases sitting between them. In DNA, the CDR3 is TGTGCCAGCAGCTTAGGAGTAGCGATCAGCGAGGTTGGCTACACCTTC. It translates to CASSLGVAISEVGYTF.

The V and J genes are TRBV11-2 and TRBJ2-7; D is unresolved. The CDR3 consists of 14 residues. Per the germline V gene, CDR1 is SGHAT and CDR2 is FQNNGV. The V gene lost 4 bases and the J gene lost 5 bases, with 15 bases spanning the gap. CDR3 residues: CASSSIFTENEQYF. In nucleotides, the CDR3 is TGTGCCAGCAGCTCCATTTTCACGGAAAACGAGCAGTACTTC.

The CDR3 sequence is CASSPWTANEKLFF. The CDR3 DNA follows: TGTGCCAGCAGTCCTTGGACAGCGAATGAAAAACTGTTTTTT. This sequence joins TRBV27 and TRBJ1-4, with D tentatively TRBD1 (6 bases). Germline loops: CDR1 MNHEY, CDR2 SMNVEV (reference sequence). The CDR3 covers 14 residues. V lost 5 bases and J lost 5, with 12 bases in between. Looking up the rest from reference TRBV27 and TRBJ1-4 gives the full variable domain: EAQVTQNPRYLITVTGKKLTVTCSQNMNHEYMSWYRQDPGLGLRQIYYSMNVEVTDKGDVPEGYKVSRKEKRNFPLILESPSPNQTSLYFCASSPWTANEKLFFGSGTQLSVL.

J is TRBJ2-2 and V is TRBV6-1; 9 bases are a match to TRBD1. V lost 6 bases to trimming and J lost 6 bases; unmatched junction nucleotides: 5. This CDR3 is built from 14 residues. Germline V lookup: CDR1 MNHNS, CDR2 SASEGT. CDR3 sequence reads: CASRTRQGAGELFF. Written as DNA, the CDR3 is TGTGCCAGCAGAACCCGACAGGGGGCCGGGGAGCTGTTTTTT.

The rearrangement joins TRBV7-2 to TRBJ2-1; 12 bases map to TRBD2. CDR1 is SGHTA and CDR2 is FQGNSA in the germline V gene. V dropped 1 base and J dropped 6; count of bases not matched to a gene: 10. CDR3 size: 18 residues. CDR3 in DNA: TGTGCCAGCAGCTTAGTTGGACTACGGACTAGCGGGGTCAATGAGCAGTTCTTC. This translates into CASSLVGLRTSGVNEQFF.

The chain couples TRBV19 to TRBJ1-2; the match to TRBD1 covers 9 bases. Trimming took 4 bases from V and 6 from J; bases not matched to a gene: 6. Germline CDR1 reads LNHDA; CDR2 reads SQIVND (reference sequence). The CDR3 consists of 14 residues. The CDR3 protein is CASSTPGTGHGYTF. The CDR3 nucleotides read TGTGCCAGTAGTACCCCCGGGACAGGGCATGGCTACACCTTC.

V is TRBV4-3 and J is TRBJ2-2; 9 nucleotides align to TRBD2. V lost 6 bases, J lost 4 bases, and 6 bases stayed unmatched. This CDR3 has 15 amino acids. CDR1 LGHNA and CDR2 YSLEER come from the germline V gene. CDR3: CASRAGGFTTGELFF. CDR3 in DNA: TGCGCCAGCAGAGCGGGGGGCTTTACCACCGGGGAGCTGTTTTTT.

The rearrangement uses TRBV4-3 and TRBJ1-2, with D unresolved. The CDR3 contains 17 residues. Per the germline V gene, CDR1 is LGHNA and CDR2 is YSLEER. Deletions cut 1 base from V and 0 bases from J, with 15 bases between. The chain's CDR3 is CASSQAHALRANYGYTF. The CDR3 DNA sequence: TGCGCCAGCAGCCAAGCCCATGCCCTCCGAGCTAACTATGGCTACACCTTC.